The clone carrying this T cell receptor beta chain turned up a few times. Its antigen is not identified. Trimming cost V 1 base and J 7 bases, with 17 bases left between them. The germline V gene encodes CDR1 SGHTA and CDR2 FQGNSA. This CDR3 has 16 residues. Clones were read by immunoSEQ multiplex PCR, and TCRdb kept only the in-frame ones, dropping some. Of about 33,000 clones detected, approximately 78% appear once; the ten largest clones hold 22%. This entry belongs to a study of OX40 agonist ivuxolimab in advanced cancers. Study at large: The dose-escalation cohort was approximately 85% male, with a mean age of 60 years, ranging roughly 23 to 90. Partial responses were achieved by three patients, of whom one had hepatocellular carcinoma and two had cutaneous melanoma. Study-wide results and limits: Low normalized T-cell clonal expansion was also seen in some nonresponders. Dosing at 0.1 to 3.0 mg/kg was accompanied by clonal expansion of CD4+ and CD8+ blood T cells by week 6.

The TCR comes from an adult with an advanced solid tumor such as melanoma, head and neck, liver or kidney cancer. Sequenced material: CD4+ or CD8+ T cells sorted from blood, taken in a trial of the OX40 agonist ivuxolimab. The V gene is TRBV7-2, the J gene TRBJ1-5; unclear D gene. Written as DNA, the CDR3 is TGTGCCAGCAGCTTAGGTACAATAATCAGCAGGCAGCCCCAGCATTTT. Its protein product is CASSLGTIISRQPQHF.